This TCR beta chain was retrieved from a study of blood T cell repertoires in COVID-19. Overall study context: Sources were T cells, B-cell-depleted T cells, or PBMCs; the material itself was cDNA or gDNA.

Enrolment of Seattle patients took place during active infection, and they were followed longitudinally. This CDR3 is built from 17 residues. After removal of 5 bases from V and 0 bases from J, the junction contained 8 bases not matched to a gene. CDR1 SGHRS and CDR2 YFSETQ come from the germline V gene. Original handling: Amplification from reference gene primers served as the basis for estimated nucleated cell counts. Sequencing used immunoSEQ multiplex PCR; TCRdb keeps in-frame clones, though not all of them. The V and J calls and clone size were taken over from that table, and D and trimming were inferred from the DNA. This table holds about 160,000 clones, approximately 80% found once.

The clonotype originates from a woman in her 40s with COVID-19, enrolled during active disease. The V call is TRBV5-1, the J call TRBJ2-3; 11 positions agree with TRBD2. The sample comprised peripheral blood. As DNA, the CDR3 is TGCGCCAGCAGTTCAACTATAGCGGGAGGGAGCACAGATACGCAGTATTTT. It specifies CASSSTIAGGSTDTQYF.